This TCR beta chain was sequenced for a study of shared clonotypes between healthy human individuals. On this clone: No antigen is known for it.

Germline V gives CDR1 SGHDT, CDR2 YYEEEE. V lost 0 bases, J lost 0 bases, and 10 bases lay in between. This CDR3 spans 16 amino acids. General observations from the study: Across subsets, estimated richness was generally greater for naive than for memory populations. The study's rarefaction showed incomplete sorted-subset sequencing despite large depth. Only a few donors were included, so the genetic and exposure-history diversity represented was limited.

The assay was immunoSEQ multiplex PCR, and TCRdb's table has in-frame clones only and misses some. The sample records 2 million to 3 million clones, 93% being singletons. Sequenced sample: naive CD4+ T cells from PBMCs. Subset: CD45RA+ positively selected. V is TRBV5-6 and J is TRBJ2-1; D gene unclear. The source is a man aged 18 to 29 in good health. Some clones in this sample may be carry-over from other donors' samples. The CDR3 sequence: CASSLGFGVSYNEQFF. The DNA of the CDR3 is TGTGCCAGCAGCTTGGGCTTTGGTGTCTCCTACAATGAGCAGTTCTTC.